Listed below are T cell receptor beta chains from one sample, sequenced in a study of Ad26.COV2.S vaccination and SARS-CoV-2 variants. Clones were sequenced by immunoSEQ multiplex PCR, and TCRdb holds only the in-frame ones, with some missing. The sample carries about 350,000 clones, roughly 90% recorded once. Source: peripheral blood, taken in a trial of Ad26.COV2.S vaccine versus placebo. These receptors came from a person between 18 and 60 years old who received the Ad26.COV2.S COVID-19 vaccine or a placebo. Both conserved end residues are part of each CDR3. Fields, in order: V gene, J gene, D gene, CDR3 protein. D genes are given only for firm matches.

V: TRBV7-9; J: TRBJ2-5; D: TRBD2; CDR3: CASSTLAGEETQYF
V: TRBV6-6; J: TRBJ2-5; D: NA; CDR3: CASLDTTQETQYF
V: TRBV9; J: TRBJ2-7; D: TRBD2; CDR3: CASSPRTSGSYEQYF
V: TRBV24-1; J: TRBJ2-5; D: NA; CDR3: CATSEGQPGETQYF
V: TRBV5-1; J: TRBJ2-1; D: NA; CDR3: CASSLGTFSYNEQFF
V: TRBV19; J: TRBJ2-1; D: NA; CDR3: CASSISPSSSYNEQFF
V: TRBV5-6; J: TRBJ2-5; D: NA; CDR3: CASSLIRLGWGTQYF
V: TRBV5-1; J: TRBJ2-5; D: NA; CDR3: CASSLGVQGQETQYF
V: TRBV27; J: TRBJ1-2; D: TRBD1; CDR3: CASSPVTGDISGYTF
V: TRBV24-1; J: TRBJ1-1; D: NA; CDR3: CATSAQGRGEAFF
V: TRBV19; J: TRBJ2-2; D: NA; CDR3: CASSIQGAGTGELFF
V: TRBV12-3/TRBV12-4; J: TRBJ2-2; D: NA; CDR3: CASSFLADGELFF
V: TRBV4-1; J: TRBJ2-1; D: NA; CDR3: CASSQSLPGTPYNEQFF
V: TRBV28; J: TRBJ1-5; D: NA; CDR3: CASSLAGEVNQPQHF
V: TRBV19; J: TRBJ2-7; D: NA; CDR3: CASRRTDSYEQYF
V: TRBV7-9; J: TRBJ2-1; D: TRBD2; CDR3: CASSLSGTYNEQFF
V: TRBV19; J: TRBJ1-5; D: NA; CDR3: CASSYRVGQPQHF
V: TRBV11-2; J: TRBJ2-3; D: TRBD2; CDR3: CASSQTSGETDTQYF
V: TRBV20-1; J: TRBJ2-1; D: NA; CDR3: CSASGIAAPYNEQFF
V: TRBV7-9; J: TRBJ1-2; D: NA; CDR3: CASSLAPSDYGYTF
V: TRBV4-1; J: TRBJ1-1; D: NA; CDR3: CASSQAQRLSTEAFF
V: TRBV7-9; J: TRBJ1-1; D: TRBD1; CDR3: CASSRAGTGNTEAFF
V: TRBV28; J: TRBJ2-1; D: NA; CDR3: CASSSGKGHDNEQFF
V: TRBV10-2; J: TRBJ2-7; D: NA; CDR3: CASRTPGLPSYEQYF
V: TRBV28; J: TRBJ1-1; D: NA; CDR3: CASSTLDGPAGATEAFF
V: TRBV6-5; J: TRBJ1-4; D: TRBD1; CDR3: CASSIGGIDEKLFF
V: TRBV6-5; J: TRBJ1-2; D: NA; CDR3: CASSYGLEGGYTF
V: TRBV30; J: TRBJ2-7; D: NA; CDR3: CASQGRSYEQYF
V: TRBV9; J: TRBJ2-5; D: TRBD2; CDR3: CASSVTSGNWETQYF
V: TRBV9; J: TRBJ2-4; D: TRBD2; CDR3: CASSPPGLAGGPAKNIQYF
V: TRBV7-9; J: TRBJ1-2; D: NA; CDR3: CASSLGIPQADLYGYTF
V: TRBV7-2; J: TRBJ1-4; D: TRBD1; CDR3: CASSSRQGGGDEKLFF
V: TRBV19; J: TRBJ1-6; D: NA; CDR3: CASTEGAPGLLNSPLHF
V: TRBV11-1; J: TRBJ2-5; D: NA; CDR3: CASSLRRTDEETQYF
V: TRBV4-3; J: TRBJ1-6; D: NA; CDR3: CASSPTFSSYNSPLHF
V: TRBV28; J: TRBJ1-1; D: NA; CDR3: CASSLPRNTEAFF
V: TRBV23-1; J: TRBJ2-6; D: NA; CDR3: CASSQSVQGTGANVLTF
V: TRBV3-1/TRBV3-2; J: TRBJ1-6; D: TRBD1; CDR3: CASSQAGTGCNSPLHF
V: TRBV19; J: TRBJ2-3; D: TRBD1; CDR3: CATGTGGTDTQYF
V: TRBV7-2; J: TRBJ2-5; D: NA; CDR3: CASSRTIEETQYF